These 25 T cell receptor beta chains were sequenced from one sample in a study of T cell responses to AZD1222 COVID-19 vaccine. The data were produced by immunoSEQ multiplex PCR, yet TCRdb's version contains in-frame clones alone and is incomplete. The sample carries 150,000 to 200,000 clones, around 90% recorded once. The specimen was peripheral blood, collected 28 days after the second dose of the MenACWY control vaccine. These receptors were obtained from an adult who received the MenACWY meningococcal vaccine as a control.

The V gene is TRBV19, the J gene TRBJ2-7, with TRBD1 matching over 9 bases. Germline CDR1 and CDR2: LNHDA and SQIVND (reference sequence). The CDR3 has 15 amino acids. The trim removed 5 bases at V and 5 bases at J, leaving 10 bases unmatched. CDR3 sequence reads: CASSPRDRDSDEQYF. For the CDR3, the DNA is TGTGCCAGTAGTCCTCGGGACAGGGATAGCGACGAGCAGTACTTC.

The J gene is TRBJ2-1, the V gene TRBV28; D perhaps matches TRBD2 (7 bases). Trimming shortened V by 5 bases and J by 9 bases, and 17 bases separated the two germline ends. This CDR3 is built from 14 residues. The germline gives CDR1 MDHEN, CDR2 SYDVKM. This CDR3 reads CASSGGRGTREQFF. For the CDR3, the DNA is TGTGCCAGCAGTGGGGGGAGGGGGACACGTGAGCAGTTCTTC.

V usage is TRBV18 and J usage is TRBJ2-3; 11 nucleotides agree with TRBD2. Per germline, CDR1 KGHSH and CDR2 LQKENI. V shed 3 bases, J shed 0 bases, and the junction held 2 bases outside the gene matches. CDR3 length equals 16 residues. The CDR3 DNA reads as TGTGCCAGCTCACCGACTAGCGGGACCAGCACAGATACGCAGTATTTT. Its protein product is CASSPTSGTSTDTQYF.

This chain joins TRBV19 and TRBJ2-3, with 8 bases identical to TRBD1. V was clipped by 5 bases and J by 3 bases; unmatched bases: 7. Germline V gives CDR1 LNHDA, CDR2 SQIVND (reference sequence). The CDR3 runs 15 residues. The CDR3 DNA reads TGTGCCAGTAGTCCCGGACAGGGCCGGACAGATACGCAGTATTTT. Its protein is CASSPGQGRTDTQYF. Full variable domain (missing parts from reference TRBV19 and TRBJ2-3): DGGITQSPKYLFRKEGQNVTLSCEQNLNHDAMYWYRQDPGQGLRLIYYSQIVNDFQKGDIAEGYSVSREKKESFPLTVTSAQKNPTAFYLCASSPGQGRTDTQYFGPGTRLTVL.

The chain recombines TRBV28 with TRBJ2-7, with 11 nucleotides matching TRBD2. Germline CDR1 and CDR2: MDHEN and SYDVKM. The V and J ends lost 3 bases and 5 bases, in that order; junction bases with no gene match: 6. The CDR3 totals 15 residues. The DNA for the CDR3 is TGTGCCAGCAGTTTTAGCGGGAGGGAAATCGACGAGCAGTACTTC. It encodes CASSFSGREIDEQYF.

The V gene is TRBV10-3, the J gene TRBJ2-3; 9 positions match TRBD1. Germline-derived CDR1 and CDR2 are ENHRY and SYGVKD. Trimming took 11 bases from V and 4 from J; bases not matched to a gene: 7. CDR3 length: 13 amino acids. The CDR3 region is CAHRGQIADTQYF. The DNA of the CDR3 is TGTGCCCACAGGGGGCAGATCGCAGATACGCAGTATTTT.

This clone appeared a single time. The CDR3 spells CASSQQGGTDTQYF. Here the CDR3 DNA reads TGTGCCAGCAGCCAACAGGGAGGCACAGATACGCAGTATTTT. The chain links TRBV6-4 to TRBJ2-3, with a tentative D call TRBD1 (6 bases). Trimming left V 6 bases short and J 1 base short, with 11 bases between. The CDR3 has 14 residues. Per germline, CDR1 MRHNA and CDR2 SNTAGT.

V gene TRBV7-8 combines with J gene TRBJ1-4, with 7 bases identical to TRBD1. Germline CDR1 reads SGHVS; CDR2 reads FQNEAQ. The CDR3 has 16 residues. J lost 0 bases, V lost 5 bases, and 6 bases had no gene match. CDR3 loop: CASSRGQTATNEKLFF. CDR3 bases: TGTGCCAGCAGCCGGGGACAGACAGCAACTAATGAAAAACTGTTTTTT.

The chain employs TRBV7-2 and TRBJ2-1; 16 bases align to TRBD2. V was clipped by 3 bases and J by 8 bases; unmatched bases: 10. The CDR3 is 18 amino acids. Germline-derived CDR1 and CDR2 are SGHTA and FQGNSA. The CDR3 sequence is CASSLGLAGGPFGDEQFF. CDR3 DNA sequence: TGTGCCAGCAGCTTGGGACTAGCGGGAGGGCCTTTTGGAGATGAGCAGTTCTTC.

V gene TRBV30 combines with J gene TRBJ2-7; TRBD2 matches at 9 bases. From germline, CDR1 is GTSNPN and CDR2 SVGIG (reference sequence). The junction had 5 bases not matched to a gene; V was cut back by 4 bases and J by 4 bases. The CDR3 consists of 13 residues. The DNA of the CDR3 is TGTGCCTGGAAACCTAGCGGGGTATACGAGCAGTACTTC. It is translated as CAWKPSGVYEQYF.

This clone was seen once. V and J are TRBV3-1 (or the pseudogene TRBV3-2) and TRBJ2-7; 7 nucleotides agree with TRBD2. There are 15 residues in the CDR3. V was pared by 4 bases and J by 5 bases, with 11 bases of the junction left unmatched. Germline-derived CDR1 and CDR2 are LGHDT and YNNKEL (reference sequence). The CDR3 reads CASSRPSGTKDEQYF. CDR3 DNA sequence: TGTGCCAGCAGCCGTCCTTCCGGGACTAAGGACGAGCAGTACTTC.

The chain recombines TRBV10-3 with TRBJ1-2; 7 nucleotides match TRBD1. The V gene end was trimmed by 9 bases and the J gene end by 8 bases; junction bases not matched to a gene: 15. CDR3 length: 14 residues. Germline values: CDR1 ENHRY, CDR2 SYGVKD. This chain's CDR3 is CAILGGTAREGYTF. The CDR3 coding sequence is TGTGCCATACTCGGAGGGACAGCAAGGGAGGGCTACACCTTC.

The V and J genes are TRBV9 and TRBJ1-4; a weak D match, TRBD1 (6 bases). Germline CDR1 reads SGDLS; CDR2 reads YYNGEE. The CDR3 consists of 15 residues. V shed 0 bases and J shed 0 bases, with 6 bases lying between them. In DNA, the CDR3 is TGTGCCAGCAGCGTAGGACAGGCAACTAATGAAAAACTGTTTTTT. As protein: CASSVGQATNEKLFF.

The chain combines TRBV18 with TRBJ2-7; TRBD1 matches 10 bases. CDR1 and CDR2 (germline): KGHSH, LQKENI. This CDR3 is built from 15 residues. Trimming removed 6 bases from V and 2 bases from J; junction bases left unmatched: 7. The CDR3 protein is CASSPRGQGTYEQYF. The DNA for the CDR3 is TGTGCCAGCTCGCCGCGGGGACAGGGGACCTACGAGCAGTACTTC.

J is TRBJ2-7 and V is TRBV7-9, with D maybe TRBD2 (5 bases). The V end lost 6 bases, the J end lost 0 bases, and 15 bases lay between the germline ends. Germline loops: CDR1 SEHNR, CDR2 FQNEAQ (reference sequence). The CDR3 totals 15 residues. The CDR3 DNA follows: TGTGCCAGCAGTGGGGAGCAGCCGAGCTCCTACGAGCAGTACTTC. Protein: CASSGEQPSSYEQYF.

The chain combines TRBV2 with TRBJ2-7; D perhaps matches TRBD1 (5 bases). Trimming took off 7 bases at V and 4 bases at J, with 5 bases between the two ends. This CDR3 comprises 10 residues. Germline CDR1 reads SNHLY; CDR2 reads FYNNEI. CDR3 protein: CASKGYEQYF. CDR3 bases: TGTGCCAGCAAGGGGTACGAGCAGTACTTC.

The rearrangement joins TRBV7-2 to TRBJ1-2; 10 bases are a match to TRBD1. Germline V gene sequence: CDR1 SGHTA, CDR2 FQGNSA. The junction had 7 bases not matched to a gene; V was cut back by 5 bases and J by 4 bases. The CDR3 consists of 15 residues. DNA for the CDR3: TGTGCCAGCAGCCCGGGACAGGGGCCTGTCTATGGCTACACCTTC. It encodes CASSPGQGPVYGYTF.

The CDR3 sequence: CASSLVVQPQHF. The CDR3 DNA is TGTGCCAGCAGTTTGGTGGTTCAGCCCCAGCATTTT. The chain recombines TRBV28 with TRBJ1-5; D is undetermined. Germline V gene lookup returns CDR1 MDHEN and CDR2 SYDVKM. Between the trimmed V and J ends, which lost 3 bases and 6 bases, there was a span of 6 bases. The CDR3 is 12 residues long.

The chain employs TRBV6-6 and TRBJ1-2, with D unclear. This CDR3 region has 13 residues. Germline V gives CDR1 MNHNY, CDR2 SVGAGI (reference sequence). The V and J ends lost 5 bases and 7 bases respectively, with 14 bases between them. The DNA for the CDR3 is TGTGCCAGCAGTCTATCACTGACCGGTGGCTACACCTTC. Its translation is CASSLSLTGGYTF.

In its sample, this clone was seen once. The gene calls are TRBV18 and TRBJ1-1; perhaps TRBD1 as D (5 bases). This CDR3 is built from 15 residues. V lost 1 base and J lost 1, with 10 bases in between. CDR1 is KGHSH, CDR2 LQKENI, per germline. The CDR3 sequence: CASSPRTGQNTEAFF. The CDR3 DNA reads as TGTGCCAGCTCACCACGAACGGGGCAGAACACTGAAGCTTTCTTT.

The rearrangement joins TRBV11-1 to TRBJ2-7, with a tentative D call TRBD1 (7 bases). The CDR3 consists of 15 residues. Germline CDR1 is SGHAT and CDR2 is FQDESV (reference sequence). Trimming cost V 7 bases and J 6 bases, with 22 bases left between them. The CDR3: CASTKGPEGAREQYF. The CDR3, as DNA: TGTGCCAGCACCAAAGGGCCGGAGGGGGCGCGCGAGCAGTACTTC.

V and J are TRBV6-1 and TRBJ1-1; D uncertain. V lost 2 bases and J 8 bases, leaving 15 bases between the germline ends. Germline V gives CDR1 MNHNS, CDR2 SASEGT. The CDR3 spans 14 residues. CDR3 in amino acids: CASSEIGQAGEAFF. CDR3 bases: TGTGCCAGCAGTGAAATTGGGCAGGCCGGGGAAGCTTTCTTT.

V and J are TRBV15 and TRBJ1-5; the D is unclear. Germline-derived CDR1 and CDR2 are LNHNV and YYDKDF (reference sequence). Trimming took off 0 bases at V and 0 bases at J, with 15 bases between the two ends. CDR3 length equals 18 residues. The CDR3 loop reads CATSRDLGTRASNQPQHF. CDR3 bases: TGTGCCACCAGCAGAGATTTAGGCACAAGGGCTAGCAATCAGCCCCAGCATTTT. Together with reference TRBV15 and TRBJ1-5, the CDR3 gives the full variable domain: DAMVIQNPRYQVTQFGKPVTLSCSQTLNHNVMYWYQQKSSQAPKLLFHYYDKDFNNEADTPDNFQSRRPNTSFCFLDIRSPGLGDTAMYLCATSRDLGTRASNQPQHFGDGTRLSIL.

The rearrangement links TRBV5-1 to TRBJ1-3; D may be TRBD1 (6 bases). From germline, CDR1 is SGHRS and CDR2 YFSETQ. Trimming shortened V by 5 bases and J by 4 bases, and 10 bases separated the two germline ends. The CDR3 totals 13 residues. In DNA, the CDR3 is TGCGCCAGCAGGGGGGCAGCCGGAAACACCATATATTTT. Protein product: CASRGAAGNTIYF.

The rearrangement links TRBV14 to TRBJ2-2; 7 nucleotides match TRBD1. The CDR3 is 15 residues long. Losses at the gene ends were 5 bases for V and 7 bases for J; bases not matched to a gene: 10. Germline V gene sequence: CDR1 SGHDN, CDR2 FVKESK. CDR3 region: CASSYLTGVGGELFF. The DNA of the CDR3 is TGTGCCAGCAGCTATTTAACAGGGGTTGGCGGGGAGCTGTTTTTT. Full variable domain (missing parts from reference TRBV14 and TRBJ2-2): EAGVTQFPSHSVIEKGQTVTLRCDPISGHDNLYWYRRVMGKEIKFLLHFVKESKQDESGMPNNRFLAERTGGTYSTLKVQPAELEDSGVYFCASSYLTGVGGELFFGEGSRLTVL.